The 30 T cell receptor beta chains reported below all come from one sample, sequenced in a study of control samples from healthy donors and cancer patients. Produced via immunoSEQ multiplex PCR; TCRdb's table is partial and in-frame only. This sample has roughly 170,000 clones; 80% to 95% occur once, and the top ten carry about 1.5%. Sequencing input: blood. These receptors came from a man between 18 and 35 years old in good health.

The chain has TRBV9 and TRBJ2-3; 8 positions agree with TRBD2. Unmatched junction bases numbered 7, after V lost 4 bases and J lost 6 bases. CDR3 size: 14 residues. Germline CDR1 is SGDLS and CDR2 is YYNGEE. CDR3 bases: TGTGCCAGCAGCCCAGCGGGAGTTACGGATACGCAGTATTTT. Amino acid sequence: CASSPAGVTDTQYF.

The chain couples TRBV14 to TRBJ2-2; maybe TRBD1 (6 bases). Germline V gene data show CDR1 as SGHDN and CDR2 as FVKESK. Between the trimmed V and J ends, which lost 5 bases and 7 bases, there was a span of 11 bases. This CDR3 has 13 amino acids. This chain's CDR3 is CASSFQGNGELFF. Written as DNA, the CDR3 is TGTGCCAGCAGCTTCCAGGGGAACGGGGAGCTGTTTTTT.

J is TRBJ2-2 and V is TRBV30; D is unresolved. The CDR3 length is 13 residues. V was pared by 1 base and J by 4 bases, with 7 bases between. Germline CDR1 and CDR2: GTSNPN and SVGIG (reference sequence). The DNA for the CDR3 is TGTGCCTGGAGTGGACTTAGCACCGGGGAGCTGTTTTTT. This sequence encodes CAWSGLSTGELFF.

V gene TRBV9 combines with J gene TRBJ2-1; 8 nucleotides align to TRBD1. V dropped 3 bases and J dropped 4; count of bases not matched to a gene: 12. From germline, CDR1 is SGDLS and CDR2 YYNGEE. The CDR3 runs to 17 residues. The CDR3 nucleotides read TGTGCCAGCAGCGCGACCCCGACAGGGGCCCTTTACAATGAGCAGTTCTTC. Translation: CASSATPTGALYNEQFF.

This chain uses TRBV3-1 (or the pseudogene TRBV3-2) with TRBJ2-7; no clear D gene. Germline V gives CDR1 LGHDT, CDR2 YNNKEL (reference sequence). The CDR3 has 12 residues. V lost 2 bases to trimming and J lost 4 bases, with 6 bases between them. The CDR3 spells CASSQSEYEQYF. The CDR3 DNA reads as TGTGCCAGCAGCCAATCCGAATACGAGCAGTACTTC.

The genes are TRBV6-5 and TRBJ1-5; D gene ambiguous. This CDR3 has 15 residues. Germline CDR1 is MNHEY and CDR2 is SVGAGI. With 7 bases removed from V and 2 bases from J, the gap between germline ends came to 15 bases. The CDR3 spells CASTSEALGNQPQHF. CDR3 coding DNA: TGTGCCAGCACCTCGGAGGCGTTGGGCAATCAGCCCCAGCATTTT.

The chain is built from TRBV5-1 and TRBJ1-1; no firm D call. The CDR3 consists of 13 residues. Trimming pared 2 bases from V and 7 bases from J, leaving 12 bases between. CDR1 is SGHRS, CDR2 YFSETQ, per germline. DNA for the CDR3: TGCGCCAGCAGCTTCCCGGGCCTGAGTGAAGCTTTCTTT. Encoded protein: CASSFPGLSEAFF.

CDR3 sequence: CASSPGAPGQRFTYEQYF. The CDR3 DNA reads TGCGCCAGCAGCCCTGGGGCCCCCGGACAGAGATTTACCTACGAGCAGTACTTC. The rearrangement joins TRBV5-1 to TRBJ2-7; maybe TRBD1 (6 bases). The ends were cut back, 4 bases at V and 2 bases at J, with 25 bases in the middle. Germline V CDR1 and CDR2: SGHRS, YFSETQ. The CDR3 runs 18 residues.

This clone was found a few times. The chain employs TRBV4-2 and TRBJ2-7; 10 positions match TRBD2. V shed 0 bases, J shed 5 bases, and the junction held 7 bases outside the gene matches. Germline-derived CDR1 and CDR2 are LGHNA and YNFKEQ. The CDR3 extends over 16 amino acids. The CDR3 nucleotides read TGTGCCAGCAGCCAAGATCAAAGCGGGGGGGCAAACGAGCAGTACTTC. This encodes CASSQDQSGGANEQYF.

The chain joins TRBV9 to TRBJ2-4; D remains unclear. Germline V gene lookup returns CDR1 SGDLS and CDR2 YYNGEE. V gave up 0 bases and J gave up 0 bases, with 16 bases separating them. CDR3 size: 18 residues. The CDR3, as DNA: TGTGCCAGCAGCGTAGATGCCAGGTCAGGATTAGCCAAAAACATTCAGTACTTC. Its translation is CASSVDARSGLAKNIQYF.

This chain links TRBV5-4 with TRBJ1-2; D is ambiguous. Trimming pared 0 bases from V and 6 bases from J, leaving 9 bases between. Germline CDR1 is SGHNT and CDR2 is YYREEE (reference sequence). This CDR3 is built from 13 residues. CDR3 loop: CASSLAAADGYTF. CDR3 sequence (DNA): TGTGCCAGCAGCTTGGCGGCAGCGGATGGCTACACCTTC.

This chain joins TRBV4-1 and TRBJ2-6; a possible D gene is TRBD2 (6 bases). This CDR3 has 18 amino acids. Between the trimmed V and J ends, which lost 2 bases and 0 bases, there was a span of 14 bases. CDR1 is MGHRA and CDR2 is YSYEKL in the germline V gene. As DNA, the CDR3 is TGCGCCAGCAGCCAACTAGACATGGGACTCTCTGGGGCCAACGTCCTGACTTTC. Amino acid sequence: CASSQLDMGLSGANVLTF.

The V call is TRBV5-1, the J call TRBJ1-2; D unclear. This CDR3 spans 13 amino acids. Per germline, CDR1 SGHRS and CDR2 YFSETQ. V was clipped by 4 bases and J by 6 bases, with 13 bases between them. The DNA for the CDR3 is TGCGCCAGCAGCGGCACGGACGCCGATGGCTACACCTTC. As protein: CASSGTDADGYTF.

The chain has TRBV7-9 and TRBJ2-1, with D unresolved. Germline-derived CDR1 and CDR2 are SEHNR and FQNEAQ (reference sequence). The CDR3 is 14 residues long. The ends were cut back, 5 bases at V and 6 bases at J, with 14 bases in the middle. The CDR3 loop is CASSRASEGNEQFF. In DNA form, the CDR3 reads TGTGCCAGCAGCCGAGCTTCCGAAGGCAATGAGCAGTTCTTC.

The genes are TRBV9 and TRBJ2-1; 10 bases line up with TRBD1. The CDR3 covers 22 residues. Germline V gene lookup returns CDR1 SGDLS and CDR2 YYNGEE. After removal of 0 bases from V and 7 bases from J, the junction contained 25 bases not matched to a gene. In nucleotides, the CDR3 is TGTGCCAGCAGCGTAGGAAAGGGACAGGGGTCCGGGGGCGGGGCCTTGGGAAATGAGCAGTTCTTC. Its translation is CASSVGKGQGSGGGALGNEQFF.

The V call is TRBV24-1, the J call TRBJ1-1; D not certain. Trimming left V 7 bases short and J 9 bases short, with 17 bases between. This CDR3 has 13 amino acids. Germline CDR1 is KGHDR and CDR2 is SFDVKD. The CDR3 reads CATSLGGEGKAFF. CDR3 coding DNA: TGTGCCACCAGCTTAGGAGGTGAAGGAAAAGCTTTCTTT.

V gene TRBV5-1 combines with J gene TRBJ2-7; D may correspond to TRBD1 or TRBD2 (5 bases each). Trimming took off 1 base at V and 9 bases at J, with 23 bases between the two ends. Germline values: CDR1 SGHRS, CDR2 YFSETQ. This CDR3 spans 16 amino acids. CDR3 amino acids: CASSLLFETGPRRQYF. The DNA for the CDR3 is TGCGCCAGCAGCTTGTTGTTTGAGACGGGGCCCCGGAGGCAGTACTTC.

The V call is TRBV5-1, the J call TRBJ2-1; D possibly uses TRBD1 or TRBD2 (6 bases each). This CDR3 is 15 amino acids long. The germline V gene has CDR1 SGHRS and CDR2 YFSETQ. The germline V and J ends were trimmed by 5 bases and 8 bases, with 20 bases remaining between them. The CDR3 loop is CASSGSWGALDEQFF. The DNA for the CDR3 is TGCGCCAGCAGTGGAAGTTGGGGGGCTCTCGATGAGCAGTTCTTC.

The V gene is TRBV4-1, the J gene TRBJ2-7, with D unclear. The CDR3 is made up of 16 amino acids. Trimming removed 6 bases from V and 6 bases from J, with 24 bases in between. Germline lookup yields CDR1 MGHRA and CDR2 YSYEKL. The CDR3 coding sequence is TGCGCCAGCAGTCAACCTAGATCGAGGTCGGTCAGCGAGCAGTACTTC. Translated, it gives CASSQPRSRSVSEQYF.

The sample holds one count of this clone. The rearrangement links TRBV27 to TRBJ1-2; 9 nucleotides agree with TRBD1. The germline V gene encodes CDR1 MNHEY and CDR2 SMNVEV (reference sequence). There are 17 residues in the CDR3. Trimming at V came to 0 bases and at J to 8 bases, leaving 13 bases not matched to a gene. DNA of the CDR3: TGTGCCAGCAGTTTATCGACAGGGGGTATGGGTCCGAAAGGCTACACCTTC. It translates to CASSLSTGGMGPKGYTF.

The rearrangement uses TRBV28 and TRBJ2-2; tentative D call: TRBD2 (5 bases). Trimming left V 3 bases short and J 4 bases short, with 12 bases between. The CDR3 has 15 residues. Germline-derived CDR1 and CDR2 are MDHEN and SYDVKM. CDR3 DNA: TGTGCCAGCAGTTTCCTGGGAGAGGGCACCGGGGAGCTGTTTTTT. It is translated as CASSFLGEGTGELFF.

The CDR3 is CASQNRGPNDEQYF. In DNA, the CDR3 is TGTGCCAGCCAGAACAGGGGGCCGAATGACGAGCAGTACTTC. The gene calls are TRBV5-4 and TRBJ2-7; 9 nucleotides agree with TRBD1. The ends lost 7 bases at V and 5 bases at J; junction bases unmatched: 10. Germline V gene lookup returns CDR1 SGHNT and CDR2 YYREEE (reference sequence). The CDR3 sequence is 14 residues long.

The CDR3 DNA reads TGTGCCAGCAGTCAAACTAGCGGGGGGCTATCCTACGAGCAGTACTTC. It specifies CASSQTSGGLSYEQYF. J is TRBJ2-7 and V is TRBV6-2 or TRBV6-3; 12 bases line up with TRBD2. V was pared by 5 bases and J by 1 base, with 6 bases of the junction left unmatched. Per the germline V gene, CDR1 is MNHEY and CDR2 is SVGEGT. The CDR3 has 16 residues.

The CDR3 sequence: CASSFLGTYANTGELFF. In DNA form, the CDR3 reads TGTGCCAGCAGTTTCCTTGGGACATACGCGAACACCGGGGAGCTGTTTTTT. The chain employs TRBV28 and TRBJ2-2; a possible D gene is TRBD1 (6 bases). Trimming pared 3 bases from V and 0 bases from J, leaving 14 bases between. CDR1 is MDHEN, CDR2 SYDVKM, per germline. This CDR3 is 17 amino acids long.

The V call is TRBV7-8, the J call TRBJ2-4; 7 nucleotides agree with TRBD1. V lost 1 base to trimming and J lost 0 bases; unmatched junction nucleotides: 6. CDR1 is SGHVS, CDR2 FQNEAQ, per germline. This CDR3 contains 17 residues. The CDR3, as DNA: TGTGCCAGCAGCTTAGAACAGGGGACCCTAGCCAAAAACATTCAGTACTTC. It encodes CASSLEQGTLAKNIQYF. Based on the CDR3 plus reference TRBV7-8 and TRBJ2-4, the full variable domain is GAGVSQSPRYKVAKRGQDVALRCDPISGHVSLFWYQQALGQGPEFLTYFQNEAQLDKSGLPSDRFFAERPEGSVSTLKIQRTQQEDSAVYLCASSLEQGTLAKNIQYFGAGTRLSVL.

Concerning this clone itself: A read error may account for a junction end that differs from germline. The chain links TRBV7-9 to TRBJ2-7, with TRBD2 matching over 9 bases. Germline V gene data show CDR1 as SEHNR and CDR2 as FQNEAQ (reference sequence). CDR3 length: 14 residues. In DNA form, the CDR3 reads TGTGCCAGCAGCCTAGCGGGGAGCTCCTACGAGCAGTACTTC. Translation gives CASSLAGSSYEQYF. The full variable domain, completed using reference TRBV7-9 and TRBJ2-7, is DTGVSQNPRHKITKRGQNVTFRCDPISEHNRLYWYRQTLGQGPEFLTYFQNEAQLEKSRLLSDRFSAERPKGSFSTLEIQRTEQGDSAMYLCASSLAGSSYEQYFGPGTRLTVT.

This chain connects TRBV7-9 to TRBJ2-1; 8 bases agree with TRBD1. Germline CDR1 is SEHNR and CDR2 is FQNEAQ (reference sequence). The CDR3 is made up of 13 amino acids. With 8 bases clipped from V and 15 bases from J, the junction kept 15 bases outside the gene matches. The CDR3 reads CASGGQGSPFWFF. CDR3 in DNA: TGTGCCAGCGGAGGACAGGGTAGCCCTTTTTGGTTCTTC.

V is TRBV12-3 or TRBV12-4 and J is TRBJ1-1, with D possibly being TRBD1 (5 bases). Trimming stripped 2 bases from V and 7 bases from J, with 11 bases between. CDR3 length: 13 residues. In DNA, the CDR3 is TGTGCCAGCAGTTTATCGGGACGGCTTGAAGCTTTCTTT. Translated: CASSLSGRLEAFF.

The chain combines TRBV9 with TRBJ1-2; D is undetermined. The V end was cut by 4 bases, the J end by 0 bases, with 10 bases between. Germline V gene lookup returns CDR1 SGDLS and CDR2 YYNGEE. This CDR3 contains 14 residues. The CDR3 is CASSLGMSNYGYTF. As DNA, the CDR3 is TGTGCCAGCAGCCTCGGGATGTCTAACTATGGCTACACCTTC.

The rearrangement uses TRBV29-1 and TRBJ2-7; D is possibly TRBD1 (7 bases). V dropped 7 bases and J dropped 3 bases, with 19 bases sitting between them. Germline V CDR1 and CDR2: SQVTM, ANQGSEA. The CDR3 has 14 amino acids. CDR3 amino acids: CSAQGQEGVYEQYF. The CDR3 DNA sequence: TGCAGCGCCCAAGGACAGGAGGGGGTCTACGAGCAGTACTTC.